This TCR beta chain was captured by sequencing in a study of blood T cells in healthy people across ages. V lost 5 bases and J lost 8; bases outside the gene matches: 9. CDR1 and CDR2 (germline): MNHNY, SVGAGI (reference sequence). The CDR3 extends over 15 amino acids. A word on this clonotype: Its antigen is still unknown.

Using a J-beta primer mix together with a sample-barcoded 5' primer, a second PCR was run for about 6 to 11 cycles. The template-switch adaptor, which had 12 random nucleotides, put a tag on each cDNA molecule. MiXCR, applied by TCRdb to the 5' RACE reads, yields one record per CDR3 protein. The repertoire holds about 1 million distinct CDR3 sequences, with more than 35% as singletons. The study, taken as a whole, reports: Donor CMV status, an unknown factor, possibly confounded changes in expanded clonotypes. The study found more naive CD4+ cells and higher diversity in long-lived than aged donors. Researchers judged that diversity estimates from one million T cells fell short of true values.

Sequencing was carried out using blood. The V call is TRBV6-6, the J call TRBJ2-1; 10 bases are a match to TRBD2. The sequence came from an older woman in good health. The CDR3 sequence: CASSQGVAGGHEQFF. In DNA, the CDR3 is TGTGCCAGCAGTCAGGGGGTAGCGGGAGGACATGAGCAGTTCTTC.